This T cell receptor beta chain was sequenced for a study of blood T cell repertoires in COVID-19. At the level of the study: Acute-phase and convalescent COVID-19 samples originated in the United States, Italy and Spain. T cells, B-cell-depleted T cells, or PBMCs provided the cDNA or gDNA that served as material.

The CDR3 loop spans 17 amino acids. Between the trimmed V and J ends, which lost 0 bases and 2 bases, there was a span of 14 bases. The germline V gene encodes CDR1 MGHRA and CDR2 YSYEKL. As processed by the authors: Counts of nucleated cells, estimated from reference gene primer amplification, were obtained. Measured with immunoSEQ multiplex PCR; TCRdb has only the in-frame clones, and not every one. V and J calls and clone size follow that table, whereas D and trimming were derived from the DNA. This table holds 55,000 to 70,000 clones, about 90% found once. The V call is TRBV4-1, the J call TRBJ1-5; D gene unclear. This receptor was obtained from a man aged 55 to 69 with active or convalescent COVID-19. The specimen sequenced was peripheral blood. CDR3 sequence (DNA): TGCGCCAGCAGCCAAGATGCGTCGCTCCGGGGCAATCAGCCCCAGCATTTT. It is translated as CASSQDASLRGNQPQHF.